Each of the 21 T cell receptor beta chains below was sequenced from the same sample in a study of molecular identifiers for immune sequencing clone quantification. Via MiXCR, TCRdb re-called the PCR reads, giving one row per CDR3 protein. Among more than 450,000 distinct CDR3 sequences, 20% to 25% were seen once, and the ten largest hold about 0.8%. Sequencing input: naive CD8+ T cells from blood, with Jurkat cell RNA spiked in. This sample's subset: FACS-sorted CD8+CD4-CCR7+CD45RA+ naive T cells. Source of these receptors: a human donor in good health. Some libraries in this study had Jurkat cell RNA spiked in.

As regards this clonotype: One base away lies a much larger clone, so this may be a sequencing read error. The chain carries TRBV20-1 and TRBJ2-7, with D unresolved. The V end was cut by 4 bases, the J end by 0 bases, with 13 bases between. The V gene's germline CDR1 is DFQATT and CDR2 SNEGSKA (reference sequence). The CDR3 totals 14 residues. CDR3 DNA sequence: TGCAGTGCTACGTCGACGGTAAGCTCCTACGAGCAGTACTTC. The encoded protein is CSATSTVSSYEQYF.

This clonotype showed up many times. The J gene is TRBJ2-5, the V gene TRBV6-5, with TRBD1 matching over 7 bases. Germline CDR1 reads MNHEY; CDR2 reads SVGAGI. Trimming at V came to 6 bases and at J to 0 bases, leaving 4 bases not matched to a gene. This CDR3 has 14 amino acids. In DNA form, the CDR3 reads TGTGCCAGCAGACGTGGGACAGACCAAGAGACCCAGTACTTC. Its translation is CASRRGTDQETQYF.

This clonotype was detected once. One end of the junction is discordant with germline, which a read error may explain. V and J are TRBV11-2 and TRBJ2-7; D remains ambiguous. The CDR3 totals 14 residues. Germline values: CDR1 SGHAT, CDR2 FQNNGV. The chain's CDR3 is CASGLGQTGYEQYF. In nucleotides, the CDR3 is TGTGCCAGCGGCTTAGGGCAAACGGGCTACGAGCAGTACTTC.

CDR3 coding DNA: TGCGCCAGCAGCCGAGATCCAAGGGGGGCAGGGAGCACAGATACGCAGTATTTT. Amino acids: CASSRDPRGAGSTDTQYF. The rearrangement joins TRBV4-1 to TRBJ2-3, with D possibly being TRBD1 or TRBD2 (6 bases each). Germline V gives CDR1 MGHRA, CDR2 YSYEKL. The CDR3 totals 18 residues. Trimming took 4 bases from V and 0 from J, leaving 20 bases between them.

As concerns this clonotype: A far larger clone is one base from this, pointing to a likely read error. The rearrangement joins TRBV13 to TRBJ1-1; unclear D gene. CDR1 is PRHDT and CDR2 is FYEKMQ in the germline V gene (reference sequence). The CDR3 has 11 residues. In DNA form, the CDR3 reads TGTGCCAGCAGCCATGGTACTGGAGCTTTCTTT. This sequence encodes CASSHGTGAFF.

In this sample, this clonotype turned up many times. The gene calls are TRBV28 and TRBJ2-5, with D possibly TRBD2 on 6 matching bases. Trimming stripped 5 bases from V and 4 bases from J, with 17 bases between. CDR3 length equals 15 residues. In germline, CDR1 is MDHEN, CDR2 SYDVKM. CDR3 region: CASSLGGGSGETQYF. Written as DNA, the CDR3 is TGTGCCAGCAGTCTTGGTGGGGGGTCGGGAGAGACCCAGTACTTC.

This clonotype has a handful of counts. CDR3 in amino acids: CASKYTGELFF. CDR3 coding DNA: TGTGCCAGCAAATACACCGGGGAGCTGTTTTTT. The chain employs TRBV12-3 or TRBV12-4 and TRBJ2-2; D call uncertain. Trimming cost V 7 bases and J 3 bases, with 3 bases left between them. This CDR3 has 11 residues.

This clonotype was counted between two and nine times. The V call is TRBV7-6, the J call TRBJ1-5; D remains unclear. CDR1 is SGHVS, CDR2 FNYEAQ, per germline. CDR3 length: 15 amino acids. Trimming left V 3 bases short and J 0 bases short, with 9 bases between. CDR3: CASSFDDTSNQPQHF. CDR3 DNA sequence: TGTGCCAGCAGCTTCGACGACACTAGCAATCAGCCCCAGCATTTT.

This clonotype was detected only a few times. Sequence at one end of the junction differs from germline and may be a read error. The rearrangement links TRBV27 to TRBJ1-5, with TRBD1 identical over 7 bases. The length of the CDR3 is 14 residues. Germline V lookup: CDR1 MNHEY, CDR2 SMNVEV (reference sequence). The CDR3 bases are TGTGCCAGCAGACCGGGACAGCTGAATCGGCCCCAGCATTTT. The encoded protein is CASRPGQLNRPQHF.

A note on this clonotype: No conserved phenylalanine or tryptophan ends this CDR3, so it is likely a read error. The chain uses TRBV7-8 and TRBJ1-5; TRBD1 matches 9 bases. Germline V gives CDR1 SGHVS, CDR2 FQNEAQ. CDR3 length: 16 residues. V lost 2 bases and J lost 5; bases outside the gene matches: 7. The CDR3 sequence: CASSLFWDREYQPQHS. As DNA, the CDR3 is TGTGCCAGCAGCTTATTTTGGGACAGGGAGTATCAGCCCCAGCATTCT.

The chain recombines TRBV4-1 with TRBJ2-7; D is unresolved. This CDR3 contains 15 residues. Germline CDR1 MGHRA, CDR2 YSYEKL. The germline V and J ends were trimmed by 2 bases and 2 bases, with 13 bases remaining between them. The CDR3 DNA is TGCGCCAGCAGCCAACATATTAAGGAGACCTACGAGCAGTACTTC. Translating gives CASSQHIKETYEQYF.

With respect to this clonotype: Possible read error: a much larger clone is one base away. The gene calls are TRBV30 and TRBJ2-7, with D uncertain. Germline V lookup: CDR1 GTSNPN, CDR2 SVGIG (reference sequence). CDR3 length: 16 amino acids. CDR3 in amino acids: CAWSVFNSRRPYERYF. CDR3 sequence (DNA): TGTGCCTGGAGTGTTTTTAACAGCCGCCGTCCTTACGAGCGGTACTTC.

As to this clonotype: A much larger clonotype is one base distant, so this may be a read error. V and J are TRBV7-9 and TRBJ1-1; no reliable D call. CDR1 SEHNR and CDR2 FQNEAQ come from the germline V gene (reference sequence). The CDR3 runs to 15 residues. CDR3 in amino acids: CASSPGGSGYTEASF. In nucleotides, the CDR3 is TGTGCCAGCAGCCCGGGAGGTTCGGGGTACACTGAAGCTTCCTTT.

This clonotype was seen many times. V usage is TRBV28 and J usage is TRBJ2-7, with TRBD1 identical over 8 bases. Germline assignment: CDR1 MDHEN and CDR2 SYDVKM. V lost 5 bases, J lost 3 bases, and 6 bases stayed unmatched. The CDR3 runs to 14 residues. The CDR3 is CASSQFGQGYEQYF. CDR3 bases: TGTGCCAGCAGTCAATTCGGACAGGGCTACGAGCAGTACTTC.

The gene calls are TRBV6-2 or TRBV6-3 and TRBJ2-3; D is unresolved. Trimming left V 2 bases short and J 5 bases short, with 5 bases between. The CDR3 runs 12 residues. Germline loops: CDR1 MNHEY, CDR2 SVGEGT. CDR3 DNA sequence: TGTGCCAGCAGTTACAATTTAGATACGCAGTATTTT. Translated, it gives CASSYNLDTQYF.

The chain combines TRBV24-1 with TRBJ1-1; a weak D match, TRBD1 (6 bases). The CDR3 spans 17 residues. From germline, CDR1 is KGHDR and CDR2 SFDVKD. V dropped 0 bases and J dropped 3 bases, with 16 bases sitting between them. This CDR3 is CATSDLGGADEDTEAFF. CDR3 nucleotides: TGTGCCACCAGTGATTTGGGGGGGGCAGATGAGGACACTGAAGCTTTCTTT.

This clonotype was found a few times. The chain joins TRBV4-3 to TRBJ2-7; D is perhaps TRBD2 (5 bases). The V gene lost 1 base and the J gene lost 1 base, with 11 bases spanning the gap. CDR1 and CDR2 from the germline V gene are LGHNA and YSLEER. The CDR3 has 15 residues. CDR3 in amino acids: CASSQGRGASYEQYF. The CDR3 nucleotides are TGCGCCAGCAGCCAAGGACGGGGTGCGTCCTACGAGCAGTACTTC.

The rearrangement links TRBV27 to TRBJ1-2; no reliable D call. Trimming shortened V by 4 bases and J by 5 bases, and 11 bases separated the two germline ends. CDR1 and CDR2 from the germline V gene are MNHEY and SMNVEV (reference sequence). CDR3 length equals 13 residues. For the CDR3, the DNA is TGTGCCAGCAGTTGGGGATTAGGATATGGCTACACCTTC. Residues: CASSWGLGYGYTF.

CDR3 loop: CASNSDGPSSYNEQFF. CDR3 sequence (DNA): TGTGCCAGTAATAGCGACGGGCCGAGCTCCTACAATGAGCAGTTCTTC. The J gene is TRBJ2-1, the V gene TRBV19, with TRBD2 as a possible D gene (5 bases). V dropped 7 bases and J dropped 0 bases, with 16 bases sitting between them. The germline gives CDR1 LNHDA, CDR2 SQIVND (reference sequence). This CDR3 is built from 16 residues.

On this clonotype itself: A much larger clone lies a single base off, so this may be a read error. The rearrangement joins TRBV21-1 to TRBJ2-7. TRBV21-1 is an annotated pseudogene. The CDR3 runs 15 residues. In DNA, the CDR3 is TGTGCCAGCAGCCTACGGACGCCTAGCTCCTACGAGCTGTACTTC. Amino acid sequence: CASSLRTPSSYELYF.

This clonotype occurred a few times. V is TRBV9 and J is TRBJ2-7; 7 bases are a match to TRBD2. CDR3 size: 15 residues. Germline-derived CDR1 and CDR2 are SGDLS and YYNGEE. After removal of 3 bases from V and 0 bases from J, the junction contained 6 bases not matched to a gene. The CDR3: CASSAGTTASYEQYF. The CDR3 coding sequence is TGTGCCAGCAGCGCCGGGACTACCGCCTCCTACGAGCAGTACTTC.